Following are 18 T cell receptor beta chains from one sample sequenced in a study of T cells in Graves' hyperthyroidism and ophthalmopathy. Using RNA transcripts as the source, TCR beta CDR3 regions were amplified. During a first-round RT-PCR of the TCR CDR3, the HTBI primer set was used. TCRdb independently ran MiXCR on the multiplex PCR reads; one entry per CDR3 protein. The sample contains approximately 530,000 distinct CDR3 sequences, over 15% of which appear only once. The sequencing input was blood. The origin of the receptors is a woman aged 18-29 years with Graves' hyperthyroidism.

This clonotype was found a few times. This chain joins TRBV18 and TRBJ2-2; D remains ambiguous. This CDR3 has 13 residues. V was pared by 5 bases and J by 7 bases, with 11 bases between. Looked up from germline, CDR1 is KGHSH and CDR2 is LQKENI. CDR3 protein: CASSSDGRGELFF. The DNA for the CDR3 is TGTGCCAGCTCATCCGACGGGCGCGGGGAGCTGTTTTTT.

This clonotype turned up a few times. V is TRBV7-8 and J is TRBJ2-1; the match to TRBD2 covers 10 bases. V gave up 1 base and J gave up 7 bases; unmatched junction bases: 16. The CDR3 is made up of 19 amino acids. In germline, CDR1 is SGHVS, CDR2 FQNEAQ. The CDR3 DNA reads TGTGCCAGCAGCTTAGGGCTAGCGGGGGTAATTAGTTCAGTTAATGAGCAGTTCTTC. It translates to CASSLGLAGVISSVNEQFF.

This clonotype was observed many times. J is TRBJ2-3 and V is TRBV29-1, with TRBD1 identical over 9 bases. Germline CDR1 SQVTM, CDR2 ANQGSEA. The V gene end was trimmed by 7 bases and the J gene end by 1 base; junction bases not matched to a gene: 6. The CDR3 loop spans 14 amino acids. CDR3 sequence: CSASDRGGTDTQYF. The DNA of the CDR3 is TGCAGCGCTAGCGACAGGGGGGGCACAGATACGCAGTATTTT.

This clonotype was detected a few times. The genes are TRBV9 and TRBJ1-1, with D unresolved. The CDR3 covers 15 residues. With 0 bases removed from V and 5 bases from J, the gap between germline ends came to 14 bases. CDR1 and CDR2 (germline): SGDLS, YYNGEE. As DNA, the CDR3 is TGTGCCAGCAGCGTAGCTCCGGGTAGGGTGACTGAAGCTTTCTTT. It codes for CASSVAPGRVTEAFF. The full variable domain, rest sourced from reference TRBV9 and TRBJ1-1, is DSGVTQTPKHLITATGQRVTLRCSPRSGDLSVYWYQQSLDQGLQFLIQYYNGEERAKGNILERFSAQQFPDLHSELNLSSLELGDSALYFCASSVAPGRVTEAFFGQGTRLTVV.

There are many counts of this clonotype. The chain combines TRBV6-2 or TRBV6-3 with TRBJ1-1, with D perhaps matching TRBD1 (6 bases). The germline V gene encodes CDR1 MNHEY and CDR2 SVGEGT. The CDR3 runs to 13 residues. The V end was cut by 10 bases, the J end by 0 bases, with 12 bases between. The CDR3 nucleotides read TGTGCCACCCGGGACAACTTGAACACTGAAGCTTTCTTT. This translates into CATRDNLNTEAFF.

The table lists this clonotype with a few counts. The rearrangement uses TRBV7-9 and TRBJ2-5; no clear D. Trimming took off 1 base at V and 5 bases at J, with 11 bases between the two ends. CDR1 and CDR2 (germline): SEHNR, FQNEAQ (reference sequence). The CDR3 loop spans 14 amino acids. CDR3 DNA: TGTGCCAGCAGCTTAGTGGGCAGAACGGAGACCCAGTACTTC. Translated, it gives CASSLVGRTETQYF.

This clonotype was picked up many times. The genes are TRBV12-5 and TRBJ2-3; no definite D call. Germline CDR1 LGHNT, CDR2 FRNRAP. The CDR3 runs to 14 residues. V dropped 7 bases and J dropped 1 base, with 12 bases sitting between them. The CDR3 here is CASALGSRTDTQYF. For the CDR3, the DNA is TGTGCTAGTGCCCTGGGCAGTCGCACAGATACGCAGTATTTT.

This clonotype has a handful of counts. V usage is TRBV27 and J usage is TRBJ1-5, with unresolved D. Trimming left V 2 bases short and J 0 bases short, with 8 bases between. This CDR3 is 15 amino acids long. Germline V gene data show CDR1 as MNHEY and CDR2 as SMNVEV (reference sequence). CDR3 amino acids: CASSLMGSSNQPQHF. Here the CDR3 DNA reads TGTGCCAGCAGTTTAATGGGGAGTAGCAATCAGCCCCAGCATTTT.

The table lists this clonotype with a few counts. The chain's CDR3 is CASSEAGGFQETQYF. The CDR3 DNA is TGTGCCAGCAGTGAGGCAGGAGGTTTCCAAGAGACCCAGTACTTC. V gene TRBV6-1 combines with J gene TRBJ2-5, with D tentatively TRBD2 (5 bases). This CDR3 comprises 15 residues. Germline CDR1 is MNHNS and CDR2 is SASEGT. Trimming pared 3 bases from V and 1 base from J, leaving 12 bases between.

This clonotype was detected many times. This chain links TRBV28 with TRBJ2-3; perhaps TRBD1 as D (5 bases). Germline V gives CDR1 MDHEN, CDR2 SYDVKM. The CDR3 is made up of 14 amino acids. V lost 2 bases, J lost 10 bases, and 16 bases lay in between. The CDR3 coding sequence is TGTGCCAGCAGTTTAAGACTGGCAGGGCTTGCGCAGTATTTT. Translation: CASSLRLAGLAQYF.

This chain joins TRBV7-2 and TRBJ2-1; possible D gene TRBD1, 5 bases. This CDR3 spans 16 amino acids. Trimming shortened V by 10 bases and J by 9 bases, and 28 bases separated the two germline ends. Germline assignment: CDR1 SGHTA and CDR2 FQGNSA. The CDR3 region is CATHLGLNPTGREQFF. The CDR3 nucleotides are TGTGCCACCCACCTGGGGCTAAACCCCACGGGTCGTGAGCAGTTCTTC.

The table lists this clonotype with a few counts. This chain uses TRBV6-5 with TRBJ2-3, with 9 bases identical to TRBD2. Trimming at V came to 0 bases and at J to 6 bases, leaving 7 bases not matched to a gene. Germline V gene sequence: CDR1 MNHEY, CDR2 SVGAGI. The CDR3 covers 16 residues. As DNA, the CDR3 is TGTGCCAGCAGTTACTCGGGGAGCGGGAGGTCGGATACGCAGTATTTT. As protein: CASSYSGSGRSDTQYF.

In its sample, this clonotype was seen many times. The chain combines TRBV7-2 with TRBJ1-1, with a possible D match to TRBD1 (6 bases). The germline V and J ends were trimmed by 5 bases and 0 bases, with 16 bases remaining between them. This CDR3 contains 16 residues. Germline V gives CDR1 SGHTA, CDR2 FQGNSA. CDR3 in DNA: TGTGCCAGCAGCCCTGACGTGGACAGAGTGAACACTGAAGCTTTCTTT. Its translation: CASSPDVDRVNTEAFF.

Ten or more counts support this clonotype. The chain links TRBV5-1 to TRBJ2-7; TRBD2 matches at 8 bases. CDR1 and CDR2 (germline): SGHRS, YFSETQ. V lost 0 bases, J lost 4 bases, and 3 bases stayed unmatched. CDR3 length equals 14 residues. DNA of the CDR3: TGCGCCAGCAGCTTGGGGGCTAGCGGGTACGAGCAGTACTTC. It is translated as CASSLGASGYEQYF.

This clonotype has a count of ten or more. The chain has TRBV3-1 and TRBJ2-3, with D hard to call. V was cut by 1 base and J by 2 bases, with 7 bases left in between. CDR3 size: 14 residues. CDR1 is LGHDT, CDR2 YNNKEL, per germline (reference sequence). The CDR3 sequence: CASSQGPNTDTQYF. CDR3 sequence (DNA): TGTGCCAGCAGCCAAGGTCCTAACACAGATACGCAGTATTTT.

This clonotype was seen only a few times. The rearrangement links TRBV15 to TRBJ2-5; 10 nucleotides agree with TRBD1. The V segment lost 1 base and the J segment 5 bases; nucleotides outside the gene matches: 7. The germline CDR1 and CDR2 sequences are LNHNV and YYDKDF (reference sequence). The CDR3 loop spans 16 amino acids. The CDR3 sequence: CATSRGDRGGWETQYF. In DNA form, the CDR3 reads TGTGCCACCAGCAGAGGGGACAGGGGCGGGTGGGAGACCCAGTACTTC.

This clonotype was picked up a small number of times. The chain has TRBV9 and TRBJ1-5, with D possibly TRBD1 on 5 matching bases. V lost 0 bases and J lost 5, with 9 bases in between. CDR3 size: 14 residues. The germline gives CDR1 SGDLS, CDR2 YYNGEE. CDR3 loop: CASSVGDSYQPQHF. The CDR3 DNA follows: TGTGCCAGCAGCGTAGGGGACTCCTATCAGCCCCAGCATTTT.

At least ten counts were recorded for this clonotype. The J gene is TRBJ1-5, the V gene TRBV30, with unresolved D. CDR3 length equals 13 residues. CDR1 is GTSNPN, CDR2 SVGIG, per germline (reference sequence). Trimming cost V 3 bases and J 6 bases, with 12 bases left between them. The CDR3 sequence: CAWSPGAGQPQHF. The CDR3 nucleotides read TGTGCCTGGAGCCCCGGAGCCGGTCAGCCCCAGCATTTT.